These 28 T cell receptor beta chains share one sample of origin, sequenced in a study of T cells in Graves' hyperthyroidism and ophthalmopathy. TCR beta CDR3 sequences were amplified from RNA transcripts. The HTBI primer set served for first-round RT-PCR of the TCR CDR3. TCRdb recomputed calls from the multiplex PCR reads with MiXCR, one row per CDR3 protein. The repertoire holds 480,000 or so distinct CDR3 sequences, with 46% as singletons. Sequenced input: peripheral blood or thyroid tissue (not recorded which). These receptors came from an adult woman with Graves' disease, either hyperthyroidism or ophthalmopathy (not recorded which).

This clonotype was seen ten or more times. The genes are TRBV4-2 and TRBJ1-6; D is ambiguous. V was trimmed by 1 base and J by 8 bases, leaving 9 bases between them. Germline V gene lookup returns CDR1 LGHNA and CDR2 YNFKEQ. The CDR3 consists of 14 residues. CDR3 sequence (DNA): TGTGCCAGCAGCCAAGCGGGGTTTGATTCACCCCTCCACTTT. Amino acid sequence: CASSQAGFDSPLHF.

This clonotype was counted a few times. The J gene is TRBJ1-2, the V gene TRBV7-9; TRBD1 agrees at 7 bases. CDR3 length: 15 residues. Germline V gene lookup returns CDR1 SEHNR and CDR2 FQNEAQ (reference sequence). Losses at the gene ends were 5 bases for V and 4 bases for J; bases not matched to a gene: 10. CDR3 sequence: CASSIGQAEGYGYTF. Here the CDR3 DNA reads TGTGCCAGCAGCATCGGACAGGCCGAGGGCTATGGCTACACCTTC.

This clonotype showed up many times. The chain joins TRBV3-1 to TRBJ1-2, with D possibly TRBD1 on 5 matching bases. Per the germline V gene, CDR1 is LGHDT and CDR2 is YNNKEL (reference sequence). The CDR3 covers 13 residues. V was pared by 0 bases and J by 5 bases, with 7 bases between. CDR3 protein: CASSQDEGYGYTF. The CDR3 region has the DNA TGTGCCAGCAGCCAAGATGAGGGGTATGGCTACACCTTC.

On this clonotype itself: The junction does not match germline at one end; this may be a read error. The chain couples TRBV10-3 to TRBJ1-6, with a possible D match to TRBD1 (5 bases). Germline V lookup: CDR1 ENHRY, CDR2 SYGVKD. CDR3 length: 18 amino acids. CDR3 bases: TGTGCCAGCAGTTTAGCTGGTGGTATAGGGGCCTTCAATTCACCCCTCCACTTT. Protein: CASSLAGGIGAFNSPLHF.

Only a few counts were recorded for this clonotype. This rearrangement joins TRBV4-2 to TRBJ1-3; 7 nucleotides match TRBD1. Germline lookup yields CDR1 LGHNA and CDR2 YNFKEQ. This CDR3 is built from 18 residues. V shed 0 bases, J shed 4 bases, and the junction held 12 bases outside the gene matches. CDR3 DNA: TGTGCCAGCAGCCAAGAATTGGGGGACAGTAGATTCGGAAACACCATATATTTT. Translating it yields CASSQELGDSRFGNTIYF.

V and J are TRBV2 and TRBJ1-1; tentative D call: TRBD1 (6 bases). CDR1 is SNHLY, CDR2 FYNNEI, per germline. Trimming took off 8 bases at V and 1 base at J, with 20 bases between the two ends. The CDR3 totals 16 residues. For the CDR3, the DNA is TGTGCCAGCTCACCACCGAGCAGGGGTTGGAACACTGAAGCTTTCTTT. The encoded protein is CASSPPSRGWNTEAFF.

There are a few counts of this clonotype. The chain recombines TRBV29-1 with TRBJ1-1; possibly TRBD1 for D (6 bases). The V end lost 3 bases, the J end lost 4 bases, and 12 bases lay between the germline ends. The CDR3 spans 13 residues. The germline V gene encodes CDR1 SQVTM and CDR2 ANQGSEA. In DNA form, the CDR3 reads TGCAGCGTTGAGAGGGACACGGCCACTGAAGCTTTCTTT. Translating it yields CSVERDTATEAFF.

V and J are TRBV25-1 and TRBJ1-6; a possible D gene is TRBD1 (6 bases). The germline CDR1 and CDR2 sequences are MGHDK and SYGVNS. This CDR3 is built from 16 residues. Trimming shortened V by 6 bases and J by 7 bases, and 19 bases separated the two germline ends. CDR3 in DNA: TGTGCCAGCAGCGTTGGGGCAGGGGCCTTCAATTCACCCCTCCACTTT. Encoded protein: CASSVGAGAFNSPLHF.

CDR3 sequence reads: CSVGGLAAYNEQFF. In nucleotides, the CDR3 is TGCAGCGTTGGGGGACTAGCGGCCTACAATGAGCAGTTCTTC. This chain joins TRBV29-1 and TRBJ2-1, with 11 bases lining up with TRBD2. Germline V CDR1 and CDR2: SQVTM, ANQGSEA. V dropped 4 bases and J dropped 2; count of bases not matched to a gene: 1. CDR3 length: 14 amino acids.

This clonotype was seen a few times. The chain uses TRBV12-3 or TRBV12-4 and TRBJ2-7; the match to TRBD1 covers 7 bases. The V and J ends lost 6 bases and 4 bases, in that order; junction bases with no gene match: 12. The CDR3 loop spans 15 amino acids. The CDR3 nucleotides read TGTGCCAGCAGCGCCGGGGTGACAGGGCTGTACGAGCAGTACTTC. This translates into CASSAGVTGLYEQYF.

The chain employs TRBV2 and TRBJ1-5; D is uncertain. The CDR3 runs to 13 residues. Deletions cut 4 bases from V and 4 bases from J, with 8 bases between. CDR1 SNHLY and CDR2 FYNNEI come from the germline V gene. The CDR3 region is CASSVGLNQPQHF. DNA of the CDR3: TGTGCCAGCAGTGTCGGGCTGAATCAGCCCCAGCATTTT.

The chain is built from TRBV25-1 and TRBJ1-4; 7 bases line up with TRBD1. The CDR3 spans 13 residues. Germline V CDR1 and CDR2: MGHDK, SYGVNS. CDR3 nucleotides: TGTGCTAGGGATCAGACAGGGCAGGAAAAACTGTTTTTT. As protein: CARDQTGQEKLFF.

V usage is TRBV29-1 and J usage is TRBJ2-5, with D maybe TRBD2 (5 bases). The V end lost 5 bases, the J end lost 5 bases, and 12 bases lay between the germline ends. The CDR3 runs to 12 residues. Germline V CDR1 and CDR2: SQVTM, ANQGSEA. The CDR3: CSVRASLETQYF. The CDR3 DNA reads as TGCAGCGTTAGAGCTAGCCTGGAGACCCAGTACTTC.

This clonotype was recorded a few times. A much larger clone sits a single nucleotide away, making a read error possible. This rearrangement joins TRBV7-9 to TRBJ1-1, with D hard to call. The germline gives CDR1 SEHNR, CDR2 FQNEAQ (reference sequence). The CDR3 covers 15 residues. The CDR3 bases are TGTGTCAGCAGCGAGGGCGGGAGTATGAACACTGAAGCTTTCTTT. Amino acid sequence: CVSSEGGSMNTEAFF.

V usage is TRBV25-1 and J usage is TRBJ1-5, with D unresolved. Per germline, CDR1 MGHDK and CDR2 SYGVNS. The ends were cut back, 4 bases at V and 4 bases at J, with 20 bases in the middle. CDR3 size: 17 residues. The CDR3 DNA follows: TGTGCCAGCAGTGCTCCGGTTGAAACGGGTGAGAATCAGCCCCAGCATTTT. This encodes CASSAPVETGENQPQHF.

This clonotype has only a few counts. The CDR3 DNA sequence: TGTGCCAGCAGCCACAGCCGACAGCCTTCACCCCTCCACTTT. As protein: CASSHSRQPSPLHF. This rearrangement joins TRBV7-9 to TRBJ1-6; D may be TRBD1 (5 bases). Trimming shortened V by 5 bases and J by 9 bases, and 14 bases separated the two germline ends. This CDR3 comprises 14 residues. Per germline, CDR1 SEHNR and CDR2 FQNEAQ (reference sequence).

The CDR3 region has the DNA TGTGCCAGCAGCTTGGTTAGCGGTATTGAAGCTTTCTTT. This sequence encodes CASSLVSGIEAFF. The gene calls are TRBV5-6 and TRBJ1-1, with no clear D. Per the germline V gene, CDR1 is SGHDT and CDR2 is YYEEEE. This CDR3 is built from 13 residues. The V end was cut by 0 bases, the J end by 7 bases, with 10 bases between.

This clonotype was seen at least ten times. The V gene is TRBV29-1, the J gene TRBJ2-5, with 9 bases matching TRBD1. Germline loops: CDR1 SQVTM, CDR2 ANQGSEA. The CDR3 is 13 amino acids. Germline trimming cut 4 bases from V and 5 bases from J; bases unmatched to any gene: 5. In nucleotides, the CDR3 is TGCAGCGTTGCAACAGGGGGCTGGGAGACCCAGTACTTC. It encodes CSVATGGWETQYF.

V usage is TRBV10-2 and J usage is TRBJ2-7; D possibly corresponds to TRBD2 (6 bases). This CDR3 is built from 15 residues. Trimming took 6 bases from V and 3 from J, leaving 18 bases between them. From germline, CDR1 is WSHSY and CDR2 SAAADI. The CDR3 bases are TGCGCCAGCAGAGCTGGGACCCCCGGGGGCTACGAGCAGTACTTC. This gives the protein CASRAGTPGGYEQYF.

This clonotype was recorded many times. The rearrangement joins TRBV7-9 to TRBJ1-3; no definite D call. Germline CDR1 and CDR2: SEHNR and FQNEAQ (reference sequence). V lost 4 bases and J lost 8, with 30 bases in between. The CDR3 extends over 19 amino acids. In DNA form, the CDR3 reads TGTGCCAGCAGCTCCCATAAAAGCGTGGAACCCTATACGACGGACACCATATATTTT. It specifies CASSSHKSVEPYTTDTIYF.

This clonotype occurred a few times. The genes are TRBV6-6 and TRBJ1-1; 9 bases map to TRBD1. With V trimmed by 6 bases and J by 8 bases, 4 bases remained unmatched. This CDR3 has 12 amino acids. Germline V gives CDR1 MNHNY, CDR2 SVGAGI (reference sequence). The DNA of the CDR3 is TGTGCCAGCAGCCGAGGGACAGGGGAAGCTTTCTTT. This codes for CASSRGTGEAFF.

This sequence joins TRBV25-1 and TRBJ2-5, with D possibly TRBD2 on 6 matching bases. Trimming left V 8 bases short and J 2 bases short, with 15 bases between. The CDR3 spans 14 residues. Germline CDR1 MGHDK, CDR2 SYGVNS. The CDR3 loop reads CASAGNWRQETQYF. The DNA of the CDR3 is TGTGCCAGCGCGGGAAATTGGCGGCAAGAGACCCAGTACTTC. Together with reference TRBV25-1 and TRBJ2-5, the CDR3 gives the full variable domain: EADIYQTPRYLVIGTGKKITLECSQTMGHDKMYWYQQDPGMELHLIHYSYGVNSTEKGDLSSESTVSRIRTEHFPLTLESARPSHTSQYLCASAGNWRQETQYFGPGTRLLVL.

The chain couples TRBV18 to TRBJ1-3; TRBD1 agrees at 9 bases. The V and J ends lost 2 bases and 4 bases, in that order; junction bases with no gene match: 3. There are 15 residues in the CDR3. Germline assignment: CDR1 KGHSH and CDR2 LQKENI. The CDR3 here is CASSPGTGRGNTIYF. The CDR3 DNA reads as TGTGCCAGCTCACCAGGGACAGGGCGCGGAAACACCATATATTTT.

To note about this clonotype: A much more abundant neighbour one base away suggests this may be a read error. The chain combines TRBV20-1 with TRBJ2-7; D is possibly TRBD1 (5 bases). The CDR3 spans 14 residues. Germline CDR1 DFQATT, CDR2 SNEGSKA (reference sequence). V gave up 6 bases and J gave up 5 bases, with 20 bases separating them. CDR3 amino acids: CSAQQDLQSHEQYF. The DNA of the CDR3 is TGCAGTGCGCAACAGGATCTTCAATCCCACGAGCAGTACTTC.

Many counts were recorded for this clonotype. CDR3 nucleotide sequence: TGCAGCGTGGGGGTGCCGGATGAAAAACTGTTTTTT. Amino acids: CSVGVPDEKLFF. The rearrangement uses TRBV29-1 and TRBJ1-4; a possible D gene is TRBD1 (5 bases). V was trimmed by 6 bases and J by 6 bases, leaving 11 bases between them. The CDR3 runs to 12 residues. CDR1 and CDR2 from the germline V gene are SQVTM and ANQGSEA.

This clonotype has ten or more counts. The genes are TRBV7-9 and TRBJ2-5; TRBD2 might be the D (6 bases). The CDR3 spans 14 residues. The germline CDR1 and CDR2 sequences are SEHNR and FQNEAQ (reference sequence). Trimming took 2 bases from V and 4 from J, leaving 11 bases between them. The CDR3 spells CASSLTGAVETQYF. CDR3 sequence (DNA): TGTGCCAGCAGCTTAACGGGAGCGGTAGAGACCCAGTACTTC.

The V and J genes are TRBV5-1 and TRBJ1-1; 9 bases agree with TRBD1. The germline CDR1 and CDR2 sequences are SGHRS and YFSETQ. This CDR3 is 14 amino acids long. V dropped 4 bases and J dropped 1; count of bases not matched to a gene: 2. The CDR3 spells CASSRDRENTEAFF. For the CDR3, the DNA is TGCGCCAGCAGCCGGGACAGGGAGAACACTGAAGCTTTCTTT.

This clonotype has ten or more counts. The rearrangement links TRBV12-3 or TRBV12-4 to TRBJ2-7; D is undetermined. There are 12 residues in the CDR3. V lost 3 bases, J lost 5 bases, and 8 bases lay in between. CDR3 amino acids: CASSFSVDEQYF. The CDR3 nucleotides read TGTGCCAGCAGTTTCTCTGTCGACGAGCAGTACTTC.